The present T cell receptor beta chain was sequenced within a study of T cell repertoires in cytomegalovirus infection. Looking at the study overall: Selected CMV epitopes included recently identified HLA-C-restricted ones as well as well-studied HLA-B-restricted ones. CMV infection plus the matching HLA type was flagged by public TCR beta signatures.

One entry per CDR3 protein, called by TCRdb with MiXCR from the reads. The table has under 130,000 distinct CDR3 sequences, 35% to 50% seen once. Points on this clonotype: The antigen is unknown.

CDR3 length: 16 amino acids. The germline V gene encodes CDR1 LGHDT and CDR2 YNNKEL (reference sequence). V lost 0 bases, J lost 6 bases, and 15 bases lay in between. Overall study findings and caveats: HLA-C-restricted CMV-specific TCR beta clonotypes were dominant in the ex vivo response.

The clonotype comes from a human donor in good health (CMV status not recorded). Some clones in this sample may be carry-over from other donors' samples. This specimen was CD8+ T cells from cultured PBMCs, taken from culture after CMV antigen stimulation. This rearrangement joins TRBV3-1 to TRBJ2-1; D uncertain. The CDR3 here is CASSQDFREVSNEQFF. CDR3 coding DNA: TGTGCCAGCAGCCAAGATTTCCGTGAGGTGAGCAATGAGCAGTTCTTC.